This is a list of T cell receptor beta chains from one sample in a study of T cells after yellow fever vaccination. TCRdb processed the 5' RACE reads anew with MiXCR; each CDR3 protein has one entry. The data contain under 550,000 distinct CDR3 sequences, about a fifth of them singletons. This material consisted of PBMCs, taken approximately 22 days after the first yellow fever vaccination. Source of these receptors: a man between 18 and 35 years old who received the YFV17D yellow fever vaccine. Each CDR3 is given with its conserved first and last residue. A D gene is named only where the DNA matches it firmly. Size tells how often a clone was seen (once, few, many) or the class of an expanded clone, and some rows leave it out.

j_gene,d_gene,abundance,v_gene,CDR3aa,CDR3nt
TRBJ1-1,TRBD1,few,TRBV20-1,CSAYDRVTEAFF,TGCAGTGCTTACGACAGGGTCACTGAAGCTTTCTTT
TRBJ2-5,TRBD2,NA,TRBV20-1,CSARDPSGGQETQYF,TGCAGTGCTAGGGACCCTAGCGGGGGCCAAGAGACCCAGTACTTC
TRBJ2-2,TRBD1,NA,TRBV12-3/TRBV12-4,CASSLEGTEMLFF,TGTGCCAGCAGTTTAGAGGGGACAGAGATGCTGTTTTTT
TRBJ2-1,TRBD2,few,TRBV20-1,CSAGGASGPEQFF,TGCAGTGCTGGGGGTGCTAGCGGGCCTGAGCAGTTCTTC
TRBJ2-2,NA,NA,TRBV5-1,CASMGTRPGELFF,TGCGCCAGCATGGGGACCCGCCCCGGGGAGCTGTTTTTT
TRBJ2-5,NA,NA,TRBV20-1,CSARDSAGAGETQYF,TGCAGTGCTAGAGATTCGGCAGGGGCCGGGGAGACCCAGTACTTC
TRBJ2-3,NA,many,TRBV4-3,CASSRQVGISSTPDTQYF,TGCGCCAGCAGCCGACAAGTTGGGATATCGAGCACGCCAGATACGCAGTATTTT
TRBJ2-5,NA,many,TRBV12-3/TRBV12-4,CASSFAGKETQYF,TGTGCCAGCAGTTTTGCAGGGAAAGAGACCCAGTACTTC
TRBJ2-1,NA,few,TRBV7-2,CASSLGLGGEQFF,TGTGCCAGCAGCTTGGGACTCGGTGGTGAGCAGTTCTTC
TRBJ2-1,TRBD2,few,TRBV6-5,CASSYSRASGNNEQFF,TGTGCCAGCAGTTACTCGAGGGCTAGCGGAAACAATGAGCAGTTCTTC
TRBJ2-1,TRBD1,many,TRBV12-3/TRBV12-4,CASSLRGNTYNEQFF,TGTGCCAGCAGCCTCAGGGGGAACACCTACAATGAGCAGTTCTTC
TRBJ1-2,NA,NA,TRBV29-1,CSVGTQTGSGGGYTF,TGCAGCGTTGGGACGCAGACAGGTTCCGGAGGAGGCTACACCTTC
TRBJ2-5,TRBD1,many,TRBV4-3,CASSRQGEETQYF,TGCGCCAGCAGCCGCCAGGGGGAAGAGACCCAGTACTTC
TRBJ2-3,NA,many,TRBV5-8,CASSPTSGPDTQYF,TGTGCCAGCAGCCCCACGTCGGGTCCAGATACGCAGTATTTT
TRBJ1-2,TRBD1,NA,TRBV5-1,CASSSYGQGYGYTF,TGCGCCAGCAGCTCGTACGGACAGGGCTATGGCTACACCTTC
TRBJ2-3,TRBD1,NA,TRBV5-1,CASSLTGGPPDTQYF,TGCGCCAGCAGCTTGACAGGGGGTCCGCCAGATACGCAGTATTTT
TRBJ2-1,TRBD2,NA,TRBV5-4,CASSWFGGAYNEQFF,TGTGCCAGCAGCTGGTTCGGGGGGGCCTACAATGAGCAGTTCTTC
TRBJ2-1,NA,few,TRBV4-2,CASTAVLGNEQFF,TGTGCCAGTACTGCCGTTCTCGGCAATGAGCAGTTCTTC
TRBJ2-3,TRBD2,many,TRBV10-3,CAISEFGGSTDTQYF,TGTGCCATCAGTGAATTCGGGGGGAGCACAGATACGCAGTATTTT
TRBJ1-4,NA,NA,TRBV4-1,CASSQVGGRLNEKLFF,TGCGCCAGCAGCCAAGTGGGGGGACGGCTTAATGAAAAACTGTTTTTT
TRBJ1-2,NA,NA,TRBV29-1,CSVEDRQLYGYTF,TGCAGCGTTGAAGATCGACAGTTATATGGCTACACCTTC
TRBJ1-1,NA,few,TRBV2,CASSAEQNTEAFF,TGTGCCAGCAGTGCAGAACAGAACACTGAAGCTTTCTTT
TRBJ2-3,NA,few,TRBV20-1,CSARLPGALPSTDTQYF,TGCAGTGCTAGACTCCCTGGGGCTCTCCCTAGCACAGATACGCAGTATTTT
TRBJ2-1,NA,NA,TRBV7-3,CASSPERGMNEQFF,TGTGCCAGCAGCCCGGAGAGGGGTATGAATGAGCAGTTCTTC
TRBJ2-5,NA,few,TRBV20-1,CSPRPGGQETQYF,TGCAGCCCGCGCCCTGGCGGGCAAGAGACCCAGTACTTC
TRBJ2-7,NA,many,TRBV7-9,CASSLARGKVAYEQYF,TGTGCCAGCAGCTTAGCGCGAGGTAAAGTAGCCTACGAGCAGTACTTC
TRBJ2-7,NA,NA,TRBV6-2/TRBV6-3,CASSYLGIAYEQYF,TGTGCCAGCAGTTATCTGGGTATCGCCTACGAGCAGTACTTC
TRBJ2-6,NA,NA,TRBV5-1,CASSLAGTPGANVLTF,TGCGCCAGCAGCTTAGCCGGGACCCCTGGGGCCAACGTCCTGACTTTC
TRBJ2-3,NA,NA,TRBV9,CASSVEEGGPPDTQYF,TGTGCCAGCAGCGTAGAGGAGGGGGGGCCCCCAGATACGCAGTATTTT
TRBJ2-1,TRBD2,few,TRBV6-2/TRBV6-3,CASSAPPGLAGGDEQFF,TGTGCCAGCAGTGCTCCGCCGGGACTAGCGGGGGGTGATGAGCAGTTCTTC
TRBJ2-3,NA,NA,TRBV4-3,CASSQVFSAGDTQYF,TGCGCCAGCAGCCAAGTTTTTAGCGCTGGAGATACGCAGTATTTT
TRBJ2-6,NA,few,TRBV27,CASKEGELPRSGANVLTF,TGTGCCAGCAAAGAGGGGGAACTGCCAAGGTCTGGGGCCAACGTCCTGACTTTC
TRBJ2-2,TRBD1,NA,TRBV9,CASSVEPPGTGVTGELFF,TGTGCCAGCAGCGTAGAGCCCCCCGGGACAGGGGTCACCGGGGAGCTGTTTTTT
TRBJ2-1,NA,few,TRBV4-2,CASSHLTSNEQFF,TGTGCCAGCAGCCATTTGACCAGCAATGAGCAGTTCTTC
TRBJ1-4,NA,NA,TRBV27,CASRPLGPVDEKLFF,TGTGCCAGCAGGCCATTGGGACCAGTGGATGAAAAACTGTTTTTT
TRBJ1-1,TRBD1,few,TRBV6-6,CASSYGTTGMNTEAFF,TGTGCCAGCAGTTACGGTACGACAGGGATGAACACTGAAGCTTTCTTT
TRBJ2-7,NA,NA,TRBV7-2,CASSYTGNVVEQYF,TGTGCCAGCAGCTACACAGGGAATGTCGTCGAGCAGTACTTC
TRBJ1-2,NA,NA,TRBV2,CASSGDGYGYTF,TGTGCCAGCAGTGGGGACGGCTATGGCTACACCTTC
TRBJ1-1,NA,few,TRBV4-1,CASSQDGHYTEAFF,TGCGCCAGCAGCCAAGATGGTCACTACACTGAAGCTTTCTTT
TRBJ2-2,NA,many,TRBV7-2,CASSLDMVAGELFF,TGTGCCAGCAGCTTAGATATGGTAGCCGGGGAGCTGTTTTTT